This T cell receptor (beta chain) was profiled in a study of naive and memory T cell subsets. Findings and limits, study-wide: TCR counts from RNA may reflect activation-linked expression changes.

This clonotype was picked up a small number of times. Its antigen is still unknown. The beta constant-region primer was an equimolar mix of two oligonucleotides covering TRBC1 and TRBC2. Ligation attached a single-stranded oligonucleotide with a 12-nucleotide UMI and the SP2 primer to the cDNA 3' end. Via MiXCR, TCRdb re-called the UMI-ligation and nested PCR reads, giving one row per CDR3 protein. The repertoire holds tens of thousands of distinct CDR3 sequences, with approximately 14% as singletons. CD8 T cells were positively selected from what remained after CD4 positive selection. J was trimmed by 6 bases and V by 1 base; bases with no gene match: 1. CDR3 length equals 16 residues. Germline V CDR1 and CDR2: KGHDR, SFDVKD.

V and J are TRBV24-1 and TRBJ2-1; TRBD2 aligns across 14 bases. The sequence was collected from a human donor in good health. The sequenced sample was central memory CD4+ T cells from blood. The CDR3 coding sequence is TGTGCCACCAGTGATTTCGGACTAGCGGGAGGCAATGAGCAGTTCTTC. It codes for CATSDFGLAGGNEQFF.